This entry lists 28 T cell receptor beta chains sequenced from one sample in a study of post-analysis software for immune sequencing data. These receptors have no identified antigens. General observations from the study: A handful of TRBV segments were significantly more frequent in patients than in controls. TRBV5-6, TRBV5-1 and TRBV20-1 were among these segments.

Unique molecular identifiers were built into the TCR beta cDNA libraries. In TCRdb, the PCR reads were re-called with MiXCR into one record per CDR3 protein. The repertoire includes hundreds of thousands of distinct CDR3 sequences, roughly 58% of them detected once, and approximately 4.5% sits in the top ten. Sequencing was carried out using blood. Receptor source: a girl aged 5 to 17 with multiple sclerosis.

This clonotype has only a few counts. This rearrangement joins TRBV20-1 to TRBJ1-2; no reliable D call. The V gene lost 2 bases and the J gene lost 0 bases, with 7 bases spanning the gap. The length of the CDR3 is 13 residues. Germline V lookup: CDR1 DFQATT, CDR2 SNEGSKA (reference sequence). This CDR3 is CSARQVSNYGYTF. The DNA of the CDR3 is TGCAGTGCTAGACAGGTCTCTAACTATGGCTACACCTTC.

This clonotype was picked up a small number of times. The chain links TRBV7-6 to TRBJ2-1; TRBD2 might be the D (5 bases). CDR1 and CDR2 (germline): SGHVS, FNYEAQ. CDR3 length: 14 residues. V was cut by 1 base and J by 7 bases, with 11 bases left in between. The CDR3 spells CASSLGGAPNEQFF. For the CDR3, the DNA is TGTGCCAGCAGCTTAGGGGGAGCCCCGAATGAGCAGTTCTTC.

Only a few counts were recorded for this clonotype. The chain employs TRBV12-3 or TRBV12-4 and TRBJ2-7, with TRBD2 matching over 8 bases. The J segment lost 2 bases and the V segment lost 2 bases, leaving 11 bases of the junction unmatched. The CDR3 runs to 17 residues. As DNA, the CDR3 is TGTGCCAGCAGTTTATGGTTAGCGGGGAGCCTGACCTACGAGCAGTACTTC. Amino acid sequence: CASSLWLAGSLTYEQYF.

This rearrangement joins TRBV5-1 to TRBJ2-7; D might be TRBD1 (6 bases). CDR3 length equals 15 residues. Trimming stripped 1 base from V and 1 base from J, with 12 bases between. Germline CDR1 SGHRS, CDR2 YFSETQ. CDR3 bases: TGCGCCAGCAGCTTGCGCCAGGGGTTATCCTACGAGCAGTACTTC. Residues: CASSLRQGLSYEQYF. Full variable domain (rest looked up from reference TRBV5-1 and TRBJ2-7): KAGVTQTPRYLIKTRGQQVTLSCSPISGHRSVSWYQQTPGQGLQFLFEYFSETQRNKGNFPGRFSGRQFSNSRSEMNVSTLELGDSALYLCASSLRQGLSYEQYFGPGTRLTVT.

The chain carries TRBV7-9 and TRBJ1-1; 8 bases map to TRBD1. The germline V gene encodes CDR1 SEHNR and CDR2 FQNEAQ (reference sequence). V trimming: 3 bases; J trimming: 11 bases; junction bases outside the gene matches: 8. The CDR3 spans 13 residues. The CDR3 coding sequence is TGTGCCAGCAGCTTTGGGGACAGGAGATGGGCTTTCTTT. Amino acids: CASSFGDRRWAFF.

The J gene is TRBJ2-1, the V gene TRBV20-1, with 8 bases that match TRBD2. V dropped 1 base and J dropped 7; count of bases not matched to a gene: 9. Germline assignment: CDR1 DFQATT and CDR2 SNEGSKA (reference sequence). This CDR3 spans 15 amino acids. As DNA, the CDR3 is TGCAGTGCTAGAGGTTTTATCGGGGGGGCAAATGAGCAGTTCTTC. As protein: CSARGFIGGANEQFF.

The J gene is TRBJ2-4, the V gene TRBV10-1, with 8 bases identical to TRBD2. The DNA end lines up better with TRBJ2-7; the J call may be wrong. The CDR3 is made up of 15 amino acids. CDR1 and CDR2 (germline): WNHNN, SYGVQD (reference sequence). CDR3 region: CASSAGSGAPYEQYF. CDR3 DNA sequence: TGCGCCAGCAGTGCAGGTAGCGGGGCCCCCTACGAGCAGTACTTC.

The V and J genes are TRBV6-1 and TRBJ2-7; 7 nucleotides match TRBD1. The CDR3 is 14 amino acids. V gave up 8 bases and J gave up 5 bases; unmatched junction bases: 12. In germline, CDR1 is MNHNS, CDR2 SASEGT. The CDR3 protein is CASDSTGNIDEQYF. The CDR3 coding sequence is TGTGCCAGCGATTCGACAGGGAATATCGACGAGCAGTACTTC.

The V gene is TRBV5-1, the J gene TRBJ2-1, with D perhaps matching TRBD1 (6 bases). CDR3 length equals 15 residues. Trimming cost V 2 bases and J 1 base, with 10 bases left between them. CDR1 and CDR2 from the germline V gene are SGHRS and YFSETQ. The CDR3 spells CASSLGQTSYNEQFF. As DNA, the CDR3 is TGCGCCAGCAGCTTAGGACAGACATCCTACAATGAGCAGTTCTTC.

The gene calls are TRBV6-1 and TRBJ1-2, with 7 bases fitting TRBD1. The CDR3 contains 17 residues. The trim removed 4 bases at V and 4 bases at J, leaving 15 bases unmatched. CDR1 and CDR2 (germline): MNHNS, SASEGT. CDR3 coding DNA: TGTGCCAGCAGTGGACTGGCCGCTACAGGGGTTCCCTATGGCTACACCTTC. Its translation is CASSGLAATGVPYGYTF.

This clonotype is a singleton in its sample. V gene TRBV18 combines with J gene TRBJ1-1; D gene unclear. V lost 8 bases to trimming and J lost 6 bases, with 13 bases between them. This CDR3 is 12 amino acids long. Germline CDR1 reads KGHSH; CDR2 reads LQKENI. The CDR3 reads CASKFTGPEAFF. In nucleotides, the CDR3 is TGTGCCAGCAAATTCACGGGCCCTGAAGCTTTCTTT.

This chain joins TRBV5-1 and TRBJ2-7; D not certain. The CDR3 consists of 11 residues. With 1 base removed from V and 7 bases from J, the gap between germline ends came to 6 bases. Germline CDR1 reads SGHRS; CDR2 reads YFSETQ. The CDR3 loop is CASSLNGEQYF. DNA of the CDR3: TGCGCCAGCAGCTTGAACGGAGAGCAGTACTTC.

This chain joins TRBV15 and TRBJ2-7; 9 bases are a match to TRBD1. CDR3 length: 14 amino acids. Germline-derived CDR1 and CDR2 are LNHNV and YYDKDF (reference sequence). V lost 8 bases, J lost 2 bases, and 7 bases stayed unmatched. As DNA, the CDR3 is TGTGCCACCGCCCGGACAGGGGAAACCTACGAGCAGTACTTC. It yields the protein CATARTGETYEQYF.

The chain recombines TRBV7-9 with TRBJ2-7, with a tentative D call TRBD2 (7 bases). The J call may be in error: the DNA end matches TRBJ2-5 better. Looked up from germline, CDR1 is SEHNR and CDR2 is FQNEAQ (reference sequence). The CDR3 length is 16 residues. The CDR3 reads CASSLDRTLGGQTQYF. The CDR3 bases are TGTGCCAGCAGCTTAGACCGAACACTGGGGGGGCAGACCCAGTACTTC.

The V and J genes are TRBV29-1 and TRBJ2-7, with 13 positions matching TRBD2. V shed 5 bases and J 4 bases; nucleotides not matched to a gene: 8. The CDR3 totals 15 residues. Looked up from germline, CDR1 is SQVTM and CDR2 is ANQGSEA. The CDR3 reads CSVRTSGRSPYEQYF. In DNA, the CDR3 is TGCAGCGTTCGGACTAGCGGGAGATCACCGTACGAGCAGTACTTC.

This chain uses TRBV6-5 with TRBJ2-5, with a tentative D call TRBD2 (5 bases). The J call is in doubt because the DNA end fits TRBJ2-7 better. Germline V gene sequence: CDR1 MNHEY, CDR2 SVGAGI. The CDR3 extends over 15 amino acids. The CDR3 loop reads CASSYSGEILLEQYF. CDR3 sequence (DNA): TGTGCCAGCAGTTACTCCGGGGAGATCCTGCTCGAGCAGTACTTC.

This clonotype was detected only a few times. The chain carries TRBV5-1 and TRBJ2-3, with D uncertain. The CDR3 runs to 15 residues. V lost 2 bases and J lost 5, with 15 bases in between. Germline V gene data show CDR1 as SGHRS and CDR2 as YFSETQ. The CDR3 nucleotides read TGCGCCAGCAGCTTTCGGGCGCCAAGGGAAGATACGCAGTATTTT. It specifies CASSFRAPREDTQYF.

In its sample, this clonotype was seen a few times. This chain uses TRBV4-2 with TRBJ2-5; D might be TRBD2 (5 bases). Germline loops: CDR1 LGHNA, CDR2 YNFKEQ. This CDR3 region has 15 residues. V shed 0 bases and J shed 3 bases, with 11 bases lying between them. CDR3 nucleotide sequence: TGTGCCAGCAGCCAAGATCGGTCGCGGGAAGAGACCCAGTACTTC. It is translated as CASSQDRSREETQYF.

The count of this clonotype is one. The chain's CDR3 is CASSLTDGLGETQYF. For the CDR3, the DNA is TGTGCCAGCAGCCTCACGGACGGCCTTGGGGAGACCCAGTACTTC. The V call is TRBV11-2, the J call TRBJ2-4; D not certain. The end of the DNA fits TRBJ2-5 better, so the J call may be wrong. In germline, CDR1 is SGHAT, CDR2 FQNNGV. The CDR3 loop spans 15 amino acids.

The chain uses TRBV7-8 and TRBJ1-2, with D possibly TRBD1 on 6 matching bases. Trimming left V 1 base short and J 8 bases short, with 11 bases between. Germline V CDR1 and CDR2: SGHVS, FQNEAQ. This CDR3 spans 13 amino acids. Here the CDR3 reads CASSLVTGKGYTF. The CDR3 DNA is TGTGCCAGCAGCTTAGTGACAGGAAAAGGCTACACCTTC. Full variable domain (outside the CDR3, taken from reference TRBV7-8 and TRBJ1-2): GAGVSQSPRYKVAKRGQDVALRCDPISGHVSLFWYQQALGQGPEFLTYFQNEAQLDKSGLPSDRFFAERPEGSVSTLKIQRTQQEDSAVYLCASSLVTGKGYTFGSGTRLTVV.

This rearrangement joins TRBV6-4 to TRBJ2-7; 8 bases are shared with TRBD1. Germline lookup yields CDR1 MRHNA and CDR2 SNTAGT. The CDR3 is made up of 16 amino acids. Trimming at V came to 4 bases and at J to 4 bases, leaving 12 bases not matched to a gene. The CDR3 region has the DNA TGTGCCAGCAGTGGCACTCTCGGGACAGGAGAATACGAGCAGTACTTC. Amino acids: CASSGTLGTGEYEQYF.

This clonotype was detected only a few times. The gene calls are TRBV21-1 and TRBJ1-4. TRBV21-1 constitutes a pseudogene. This CDR3 region has 16 residues. The CDR3 DNA reads TGTGCCAGCAGCACAGGGTTATCGGCAACTAATGAAAAACTGTTTTTT. It is translated as CASSTGLSATNEKLFF.

The chain employs TRBV20-1 and TRBJ2-4; no reliable D call. This CDR3 spans 13 amino acids. V was shortened by 0 bases and J by 10 bases, with 13 bases between the two germline ends. The germline V gene encodes CDR1 DFQATT and CDR2 SNEGSKA (reference sequence). The CDR3: CSARDPPQRIQYF. The CDR3 nucleotides are TGCAGTGCTAGAGATCCCCCACAGCGAATTCAGTACTTC.

The chain combines TRBV29-1 with TRBJ2-7, with 7 bases lining up with TRBD1. Germline assignment: CDR1 SQVTM and CDR2 ANQGSEA. The CDR3 consists of 18 residues. V lost 3 bases to trimming and J lost 7 bases; unmatched junction nucleotides: 24. The CDR3 is CSVEAPLDGTAVVGEQYF. CDR3 in DNA: TGCAGCGTTGAGGCCCCCCTCGACGGGACAGCCGTCGTTGGAGAGCAGTACTTC.

CDR3 sequence reads: CASSPIGVQTGELFF. The CDR3 nucleotides read TGTGCCAGCAGCCCCATTGGGGTCCAAACCGGGGAGCTGTTTTTT. V is TRBV7-9 and J is TRBJ2-2; D uncertain. Germline values: CDR1 SEHNR, CDR2 FQNEAQ (reference sequence). Deletions cut 5 bases from V and 5 bases from J, with 15 bases between. The CDR3 contains 15 residues.

This chain joins TRBV15 and TRBJ2-3; D unresolved. CDR1 is LNHNV and CDR2 is YYDKDF in the germline V gene (reference sequence). V was cut by 1 base and J by 3 bases, with 23 bases left in between. The CDR3 loop spans 19 amino acids. The CDR3 DNA sequence: TGTGCCACCAGCAGAGCCCCTCGCCTGGCAGGTAGAGAGACAGATACGCAGTATTTT. The encoded protein is CATSRAPRLAGRETDTQYF.

This chain uses TRBV5-5 with TRBJ2-3, with 11 nucleotides matching TRBD2. CDR3 size: 17 residues. Germline V gene sequence: CDR1 SGHKS, CDR2 YYEKEE (reference sequence). J gave up 4 bases and V 0 bases, and 7 bases lay outside the gene matches. The CDR3 DNA follows: TGTGCCAGCAGCTTGGTTTCTAGCGGGGGGAGTGCAGATACGCAGTATTTT. This gives the protein CASSLVSSGGSADTQYF.

The genes are TRBV3-1 and TRBJ1-1; no definite D call. CDR1 is LGHDT, CDR2 YNNKEL, per germline (reference sequence). This CDR3 is built from 13 residues. Trimming took 8 bases from V and 10 from J, leaving 20 bases between them. The CDR3 loop is CASRSPDGFGAFF. CDR3 nucleotide sequence: TGTGCCAGCCGGTCCCCGGACGGCTTTGGAGCTTTCTTT. Full variable domain (rest looked up from reference TRBV3-1 and TRBJ1-1): DTAVSQTPKYLVTQMGNDKSIKCEQNLGHDTMYWYKQDSKKFLKIMFSYNNKELIINETVPNRFSPKSPDKAHLNLHINSLELGDSAVYFCASRSPDGFGAFFGQGTRLTVV.